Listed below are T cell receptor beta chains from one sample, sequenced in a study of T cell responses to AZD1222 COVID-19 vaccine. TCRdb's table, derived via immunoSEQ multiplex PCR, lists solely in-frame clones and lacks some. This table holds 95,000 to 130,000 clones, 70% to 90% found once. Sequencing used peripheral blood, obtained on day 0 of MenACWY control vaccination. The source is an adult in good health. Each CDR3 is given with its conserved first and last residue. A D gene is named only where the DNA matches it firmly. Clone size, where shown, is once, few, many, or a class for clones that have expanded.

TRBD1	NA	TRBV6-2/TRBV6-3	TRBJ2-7	TGTGCCAGCAGTTACTCGACAGGGCCCTACGAGCAGTACTTC	CASSYSTGPYEQYF
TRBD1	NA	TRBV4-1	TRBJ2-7	TGCGCCAGCAGCCAAGTCTTCGACAGGGGCGAGCAGTACTTC	CASSQVFDRGEQYF
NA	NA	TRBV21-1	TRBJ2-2	TGTGCCAGCAGCAAAGTAACAGGGATGGGCACCGGGGAGCTGTTTTTT	CASSKVTGMGTGELFF
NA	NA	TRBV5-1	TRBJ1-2	TGCGCCAGCAGCTTGGCGGAAACAGGGTATAGCTACACCTTC	CASSLAETGYSYTF
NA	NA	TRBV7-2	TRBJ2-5	TGTGCCAGCAGCTCACCGGGACCCGCGGGCGTGACCCAGTACTTC	CASSSPGPAGVTQYF
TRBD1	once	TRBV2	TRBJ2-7	TGTGCCAGCACCGAAAGGAAACAGGGGTTCTACGAGCAGTACTTC	CASTERKQGFYEQYF
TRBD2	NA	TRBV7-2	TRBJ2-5	TGTGCCAGCAGCTTAGGGGAGACGGGGGGGCCCCAAGAGACCCAGTACTTC	CASSLGETGGPQETQYF
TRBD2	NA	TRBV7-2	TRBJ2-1	TGTGCCAGCAGCTTAAATTTAGCGGGGAGGAATGAGCAGTTCTTC	CASSLNLAGRNEQFF
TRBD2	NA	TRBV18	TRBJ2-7	TGTGCCAGCTCACCTAGGACTAGCGGGGGGCCGGGTGAGCAGTACTTC	CASSPRTSGGPGEQYF
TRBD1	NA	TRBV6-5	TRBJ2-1	TGTGCCAGCACCCTACGACAGGGGGGAGGCCTAGCGGCAATCTTC	CASTLRQGGGLAAIF
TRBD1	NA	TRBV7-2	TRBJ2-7	TGTGCCAGCAGCTTGGGACAGGGGGGGGACGAGCAGTACTTC	CASSLGQGGDEQYF
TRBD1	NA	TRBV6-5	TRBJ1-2	TGTGCCAGCAGTAGACAGGGGAACTATGGCTACACCTTC	CASSRQGNYGYTF
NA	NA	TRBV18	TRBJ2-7	TGTGCCAGCTCATCTTCCGGGACTCCCTACGAGCAGTACTTC	CASSSSGTPYEQYF
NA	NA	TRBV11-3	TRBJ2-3	TGTGCCAGCAGCTTGCGCGGCACAGATACGCAGTATTTT	CASSLRGTDTQYF
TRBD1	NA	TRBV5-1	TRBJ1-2	TGCGCCAGCAGCTCCGATGGACAGGGGAATGGAGGCTACACCTTC	CASSSDGQGNGGYTF
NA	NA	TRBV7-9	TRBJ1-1	TGTGCCAGCAGCCGGGGCGCCCCAGGGGTAGAAGCTTTCTTT	CASSRGAPGVEAFF
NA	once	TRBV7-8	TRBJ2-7	TGTGCCAGCAGCCGTGGGGGGATTGAGAGCTACGAGCAGTACTTC	CASSRGGIESYEQYF
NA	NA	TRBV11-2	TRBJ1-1	TGTGCCAGCAGCCGATCCGGGACAGAAGCTTTCTTT	CASSRSGTEAFF
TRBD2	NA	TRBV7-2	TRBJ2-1	TGTGCCAGCAGCTTAGCTAGCGGGGGATACAATGAGCAGTTCTTC	CASSLASGGYNEQFF
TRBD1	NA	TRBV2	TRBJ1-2	TGTGCCAGCAGTGAACAGGGGGACCTCTATGGCTACACCTTC	CASSEQGDLYGYTF
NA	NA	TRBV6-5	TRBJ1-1	TGTGCCACAGAGGGGGAGGGGGGCCCAACTGAAGCTTTCTTT	CATEGEGGPTEAFF
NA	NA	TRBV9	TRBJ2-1	TGTGCCAGCAGCGAGGGGGACTCCTACAATGAGCAGTTCTTC	CASSEGDSYNEQFF
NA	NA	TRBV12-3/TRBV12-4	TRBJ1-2	TGTGCCAGCAGTTTAGGGTTGTTTTATGGCTACACCTTC	CASSLGLFYGYTF
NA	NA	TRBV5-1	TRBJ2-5	TGCGCCAGCAGCTTGCTGCCACAAGAGACCCAGTACTTC	CASSLLPQETQYF